This T cell receptor beta chain was profiled in a study of shared clonotypes between healthy human individuals. The table came from immunoSEQ multiplex PCR; TCRdb's copy has only in-frame clones and leaves some out. The table has some 1 million clones, 65% to 75% seen once. This clone came up a few times. CDR3 length: 14 amino acids. Trimming removed 4 bases from V and 5 bases from J, with 11 bases in between. Germline-derived CDR1 and CDR2 are LNHDA and SQIVND (reference sequence). The receptor was derived from a man younger than 35 in good health. Sequences were obtained from memory CD4+ T cells sorted from blood. Subset described: CD45RA-negative fraction. The chain joins TRBV19 to TRBJ2-2; D perhaps matches TRBD2 (5 bases). The CDR3 spells CASSRTRWTGELFF. The DNA of the CDR3 is TGTGCCAGTAGTAGGACTCGTTGGACCGGGGAGCTGTTTTTT.